This TCR beta chain was identified in a study of T cell responses to AZD1222 COVID-19 vaccine. Points from the study as a whole: Most donors were white British, females outnumbered males, and clonal diversity was possibly underestimated. Repertoire sampling happened only post peak T cell response. The span of vaccine-associated CD4 TCRs extended across spike, with dominance at 160-218 and 743-854.

Clones were sequenced by immunoSEQ multiplex PCR, and TCRdb holds only the in-frame ones, with some missing. This sample has roughly 70,000 clones, with around 90% found just once. About this clone: The target antigen is unknown.

This receptor was obtained from an adult who received the MenACWY meningococcal vaccine as a control. The sample here was peripheral blood, taken 28 days after the second dose of the MenACWY control vaccine.

CDR3 sequence: CASSQPLFGMNTEAFF. The CDR3 DNA is TGTGCCAGCAGTCAACCCCTTTTTGGCATGAACACTGAAGCTTTCTTT. The chain has TRBV28 and TRBJ1-1; no firm D call. V lost 5 bases to trimming and J lost 0 bases, with 16 bases between them. Germline CDR1 and CDR2: MDHEN and SYDVKM. The CDR3 extends over 16 amino acids.